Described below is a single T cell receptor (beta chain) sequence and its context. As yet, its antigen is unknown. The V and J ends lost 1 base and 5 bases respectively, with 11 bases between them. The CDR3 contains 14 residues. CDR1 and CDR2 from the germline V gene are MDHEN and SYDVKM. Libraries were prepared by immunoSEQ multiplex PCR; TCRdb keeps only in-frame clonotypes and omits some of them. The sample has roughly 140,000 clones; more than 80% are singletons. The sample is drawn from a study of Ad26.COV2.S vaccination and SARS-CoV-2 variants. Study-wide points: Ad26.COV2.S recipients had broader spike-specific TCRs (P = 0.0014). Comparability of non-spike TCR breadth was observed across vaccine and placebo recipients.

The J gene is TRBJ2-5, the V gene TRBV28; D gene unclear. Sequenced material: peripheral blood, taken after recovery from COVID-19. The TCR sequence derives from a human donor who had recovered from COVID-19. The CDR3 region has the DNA TGTGCCAGCAGTTTATTTTCGACAACGGAGACCCAGTACTTC. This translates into CASSLFSTTETQYF.